The clone carrying this T cell receptor (beta chain) appeared a few times. Sequencing used immunoSEQ multiplex PCR; TCRdb keeps in-frame clones, though not all of them. The sample carries roughly 90,000 clones, around 85% recorded once. The CDR3 loop spans 13 amino acids. CDR1 is MNHNS, CDR2 SASEGT, per germline. V was pared by 6 bases and J by 0 bases, with 8 bases between. This entry comes from a study of OX40 agonist ivuxolimab in advanced cancers. The clonotype was recovered from an adult with an advanced solid tumor such as melanoma, head and neck, liver or kidney cancer. The chain employs TRBV6-1 and TRBJ1-1; D gene ambiguous. The specimen comprised CD4+ or CD8+ T cells sorted from blood, sampled in a trial of the OX40 agonist ivuxolimab. The CDR3 sequence: CASSYEMNTEAFF. CDR3 nucleotides: TGTGCCAGCAGCTACGAAATGAACACTGAAGCTTTCTTT.